This TCR beta chain was recorded in a study of blood T cell repertoires in COVID-19. Study-level background: The analysed material was cDNA or gDNA that came from T cells, B-cell-depleted T cells, or PBMCs.

Original methodology: Reference gene primers were amplified, and this amplification served to estimate nucleated cell counts. Assay used: immunoSEQ multiplex PCR; TCRdb lists only in-frame clones, some missing. The V and J calls and the clone size are those of that table, but D and trimming were determined from the DNA. The sample includes some 670,000 clones, about nine tenths of them seen just once. The CDR3 sequence is 13 residues long. Deletions cut 5 bases from V and 0 bases from J, with 9 bases between. Per the germline V gene, CDR1 is SGHRS and CDR2 is YFSETQ. The receptor comes from a woman aged 18-35 years with acute or convalescent COVID-19. V gene TRBV5-1 combines with J gene TRBJ2-7; maybe TRBD1 (7 bases). The sequencing sample was made of peripheral blood. This chain's CDR3 is CASRRDSSYEQYF. CDR3 DNA sequence: TGCGCCAGCAGGCGGGACAGCTCCTACGAGCAGTACTTC.